This paragraph covers one T cell receptor (beta chain) sequence. The data stem from a study of Ad26.COV2.S vaccination and SARS-CoV-2 variants. This table comes from immunoSEQ multiplex PCR, and its TCRdb copy is limited to in-frame clones, with some not included. Here the sample spans about 350,000 clones, more than 75% being singletons. The germline V gene encodes CDR1 SGHDT and CDR2 YYEEEE. CDR3 length: 17 amino acids. V shed 3 bases, J shed 2 bases, and the junction held 10 bases outside the gene matches. Regarding treatment: some 19 received Ad26.COV2.S at low or high dose, single or two shots; about 5 received placebo; per-sample allocation not given. Sampling was done on day 63 after the first vaccine or placebo injection.

J is TRBJ1-5 and V is TRBV5-6, with 8 bases aligning to TRBD1. Material: peripheral blood, obtained in a trial of Ad26.COV2.S vaccine versus placebo. This sequence originates from a person aged 18 to 65 who received the Ad26.COV2.S COVID-19 vaccine or a placebo. This CDR3 reads CASSSGQGIVGNQPQHF. CDR3 sequence (DNA): TGTGCCAGCAGCTCTGGACAGGGTATCGTGGGCAATCAGCCCCAGCATTTT.